One sample yielded the 21 T cell receptor beta chains listed below, sequenced in a study of a mutant IDH1 vaccine in newly diagnosed glioma (dated by TCRdb to about 2021). Read against the paper, the sample's time point label means: baseline, week 1 (first vaccination visit). The treatment or condition label on this specimen signifies: pre-vaccination baseline after standard-of-care therapy. Library construction relied on the immunoSEQ multiplex PCR assay. In TCRdb, the immuneACCESS table is reduced to in-frame sequences with V and J assigned. These tables do not hold every clone; where another copy was compared, an unresolved V gene accounts for under half, and the others remain unexplained. This sample has about 50,000 clones in its table, and roughly 90% of those were observed once. The top ten clonotypes cover about 2.5% of the sample. The sample here was PBMCs, taken from a glioma patient treated with radiotherapy, temozolomide or both. These receptors all come from a middle-aged man with glioma.

The genes are TRBV11-2 and TRBJ2-2, with a possible D match to TRBD2 (5 bases). Trimming removed 5 bases at V and 1 base at J, with 8 bases between. The CDR3 length is 14 residues. Germline CDR1 reads SGHAT; CDR2 reads FQNNGV. The CDR3 protein is CASSRSENTGELFF. CDR3 nucleotide sequence: TGTGCCAGCAGCCGTAGCGAGAACACCGGGGAGCTGTTTTTT.

V and J are TRBV11-2 and TRBJ1-1, with unresolved D. The CDR3 contains 15 residues. V lost 4 bases, J lost 1 base, and 13 bases lay in between. The germline V gene encodes CDR1 SGHAT and CDR2 FQNNGV. The CDR3 DNA reads TGTGCCAGCAGCTGGACCGGCACCCAGAACACTGAAGCTTTCTTT. It codes for CASSWTGTQNTEAFF.

V is TRBV7-9 and J is TRBJ1-1; the D gene is possibly TRBD1 (5 bases). This CDR3 contains 13 residues. V was trimmed by 3 bases and J by 5 bases, leaving 10 bases between them. From germline, CDR1 is SEHNR and CDR2 FQNEAQ (reference sequence). The CDR3 DNA reads TGTGCCAGCAGCTTCACAGGAGATACTGAAGCTTTCTTT. The encoded protein is CASSFTGDTEAFF.

A few counts support this clone. The chain links TRBV27 to TRBJ2-2; D is unresolved. Germline V lookup: CDR1 MNHEY, CDR2 SMNVEV (reference sequence). This CDR3 has 10 amino acids. V was clipped by 10 bases and J by 4 bases, with 4 bases between them. This chain's CDR3 is CATVTGELFF. CDR3 nucleotide sequence: TGTGCCACCGTCACCGGGGAGCTGTTTTTT.

By share, this clone counts as medium-sized (0.01 to 0.1%). This chain joins TRBV15 and TRBJ2-5; 8 bases are shared with TRBD1. Germline V lookup: CDR1 LNHNV, CDR2 YYDKDF (reference sequence). Unmatched junction bases numbered 16, after V lost 5 bases and J lost 5 bases. The CDR3 loop spans 17 amino acids. The CDR3 region is CATSGSGQGAVVETQYF. CDR3 bases: TGTGCCACCAGCGGGAGCGGTCAGGGGGCTGTTGTGGAGACCCAGTACTTC.

The table lists this clone with a few counts. The V and J genes are TRBV6-5 and TRBJ2-7; 7 bases fit TRBD2. V trimming: 3 bases; J trimming: 6 bases; junction bases outside the gene matches: 5. The germline CDR1 and CDR2 sequences are MNHEY and SVGAGI. The CDR3 sequence is 13 residues long. This CDR3 is CASSYNTGGEQYF. In nucleotides, the CDR3 is TGTGCCAGCAGTTATAATACGGGAGGCGAGCAGTACTTC.

The chain recombines TRBV2 with TRBJ1-5; 7 nucleotides align to TRBD1. CDR3 size: 15 residues. V was pared by 6 bases and J by 4 bases, with 9 bases of the junction left unmatched. Germline V gene sequence: CDR1 SNHLY, CDR2 FYNNEI. The CDR3 here is CASRLARDSNQPQHF. For the CDR3, the DNA is TGTGCCAGCAGACTAGCCCGGGACAGTAATCAGCCCCAGCATTTT.

The J gene is TRBJ1-3, the V gene TRBV6-5; no clear D gene. Trimming shortened V by 0 bases and J by 9 bases, and 15 bases separated the two germline ends. The germline gives CDR1 MNHEY, CDR2 SVGAGI. The length of the CDR3 is 15 residues. The CDR3 spells CASSYSTRLRGTIYF. For the CDR3, the DNA is TGTGCCAGCAGTTACTCGACCCGATTACGAGGCACCATATATTTT.

The genes are TRBV6-5 and TRBJ2-5, with D possibly matching TRBD1 (5 bases). V dropped 0 bases and J dropped 5 bases, with 13 bases sitting between them. Germline V gene sequence: CDR1 MNHEY, CDR2 SVGAGI. This CDR3 contains 15 residues. The CDR3 DNA follows: TGTGCCAGCAGTTACTCGTGGTCAGGGCGCGAGACCCAGTACTTC. This translates into CASSYSWSGRETQYF.

CDR3: CASSQTPGQTYEQYF. As DNA, the CDR3 is TGCGCCAGCAGCCAAACCCCGGGACAGACCTACGAGCAGTACTTC. The V call is TRBV4-1, the J call TRBJ2-7; 7 nucleotides line up with TRBD1. The CDR3 has 15 amino acids. Unmatched junction bases numbered 6, after V lost 2 bases and J lost 2 bases. Germline CDR1 and CDR2: MGHRA and YSYEKL.

V usage is TRBV6-5 and J usage is TRBJ1-6; D remains unclear. CDR1 MNHEY and CDR2 SVGAGI come from the germline V gene. The CDR3 consists of 12 residues. V gave up 6 bases and J gave up 7 bases, with 7 bases separating them. The CDR3 DNA reads as TGTGCCAGCAGCCGAGTAAATTCACCCCTCCACTTT. Translation: CASSRVNSPLHF.

The J gene is TRBJ1-4, the V gene TRBV5-4; 7 bases line up with TRBD1. Germline V gene lookup returns CDR1 SGHNT and CDR2 YYREEE (reference sequence). The ends lost 2 bases at V and 7 bases at J; junction bases unmatched: 5. The CDR3 length is 14 residues. The CDR3 spells CASSLQGSGEKLFF. As DNA, the CDR3 is TGTGCCAGCAGCTTACAGGGGTCGGGTGAAAAACTGTTTTTT.

The rearrangement joins TRBV5-1 to TRBJ2-3; TRBD2 matches 9 bases. Germline CDR1 reads SGHRS; CDR2 reads YFSETQ. The CDR3 is 15 amino acids. J gave up 0 bases and V 2 bases, and 1 base lay outside the gene matches. The CDR3 sequence: CASSFSGGSTDTQYF. In DNA, the CDR3 is TGCGCCAGCAGCTTTAGCGGGGGTAGCACAGATACGCAGTATTTT.

This clone is medium-sized in the sample. J is TRBJ2-1 and V is TRBV6-4; TRBD1 is a possible D gene (6 bases). The germline gives CDR1 MRHNA, CDR2 SNTAGT. The CDR3 covers 16 residues. Trimming pared 0 bases from V and 3 bases from J, leaving 12 bases between. The CDR3 reads CASSDSGEGDYNEQFF. In DNA, the CDR3 is TGTGCCAGCAGTGACTCGGGCGAGGGGGACTACAATGAGCAGTTCTTC.

The J gene is TRBJ1-4, the V gene TRBV9, with 7 bases that match TRBD1. The CDR3 contains 16 residues. Germline-derived CDR1 and CDR2 are SGDLS and YYNGEE. Losses at the gene ends were 1 base for V and 4 bases for J; bases not matched to a gene: 7. CDR3 residues: CASSVLPGGVNEKLFF. In nucleotides, the CDR3 is TGTGCCAGCAGCGTACTCCCAGGGGGAGTTAATGAAAAACTGTTTTTT.

The chain recombines TRBV6-5 with TRBJ2-2; D gene unclear. V gave up 0 bases and J gave up 3 bases, with 8 bases separating them. This CDR3 spans 15 amino acids. CDR1 and CDR2 (germline): MNHEY, SVGAGI. CDR3 sequence reads: CASSYSGLHTGELFF. The CDR3 region has the DNA TGTGCCAGCAGTTACTCAGGGTTGCACACCGGGGAGCTGTTTTTT.

This clone was seen a handful of times. The V and J genes are TRBV7-8 and TRBJ1-4; 9 bases map to TRBD1. CDR1 is SGHVS and CDR2 is FQNEAQ in the germline V gene. The junction had 14 bases not matched to a gene; V was cut back by 5 bases and J by 7 bases. The CDR3 spans 17 residues. The CDR3 DNA is TGTGCCAGCAGCCTCCTTCTCGCCGGGACAGGGCTTGAAAAACTGTTTTTT. Translation gives CASSLLLAGTGLEKLFF.

This rearrangement joins TRBV5-1 to TRBJ2-7, with TRBD2 matching 11 bases. The V segment lost 2 bases and the J segment 3 bases; nucleotides outside the gene matches: 4. CDR3 length equals 15 residues. Germline CDR1 and CDR2: SGHRS and YFSETQ. The CDR3 DNA is TGCGCCAGCAGCTTACTAGCGGGGGTCGACTACGAGCAGTACTTC. Protein: CASSLLAGVDYEQYF.

This clone has just a few counts. J is TRBJ1-1 and V is TRBV9; D unclear. Per the germline V gene, CDR1 is SGDLS and CDR2 is YYNGEE. The CDR3 runs 13 residues. Trimming left V 4 bases short and J 2 bases short, with 9 bases between. The CDR3 DNA is TGTGCCAGCAGCCCCATCAAAAACACTGAAGCTTTCTTT. It encodes CASSPIKNTEAFF.

V gene TRBV29-1 combines with J gene TRBJ2-3; D is uncertain. The V end was cut by 2 bases, the J end by 2 bases, with 8 bases between. Germline V CDR1 and CDR2: SQVTM, ANQGSEA. The CDR3 runs 13 residues. The CDR3 protein is CSVERASTDTQYF. The DNA for the CDR3 is TGCAGCGTTGAACGGGCTTCCACAGATACGCAGTATTTT.

V is TRBV11-3 and J is TRBJ2-7; D gene unclear. There are 13 residues in the CDR3. Trimming took 1 base from V and 4 from J, leaving 8 bases between them. Germline loops: CDR1 SGHNT, CDR2 YENEEA. The CDR3 spells CASSLGVGYEQYF. For the CDR3, the DNA is TGTGCCAGCAGCTTAGGGGTAGGGTACGAGCAGTACTTC.